Below, 24 T cell receptor beta chains from the same sample are listed, as sequenced in a study of T-cell reconstitution after alpha-beta-depleted transplantation in children. The authors prepared the TCRbeta library with unique molecular identifiers. TCRdb re-analysed the PCR reads in MiXCR, keeping a single row per CDR3 protein. The sample contains some 840,000 distinct CDR3 sequences, around 15% of which appear only once. The sample in question was PBMCs, mostly from graft donor cells, obtained 360 days after TCRalphabeta/CD19-depleted stem cell transplant. All receptors come from a male patient aged 10 to 17 who had a stem cell transplant for acute lymphoblastic leukemia, so the T cells may come from the graft donor.

The chain joins TRBV27 to TRBJ2-3, with TRBD2 matching 7 bases. The CDR3 runs to 15 residues. From germline, CDR1 is MNHEY and CDR2 SMNVEV (reference sequence). V lost 8 bases to trimming and J lost 3 bases; unmatched junction nucleotides: 11. As DNA, the CDR3 is TGTGCCAGCCGCAAGCAGCGGGGATGGACAGATACGCAGTATTTT. Translated, it gives CASRKQRGWTDTQYF.

For this clonotype: Relative to the germline gene, one junction end is altered; a read error may explain this. The V call is TRBV18, the J call TRBJ2-7, with 11 bases fitting TRBD2. Germline values: CDR1 KGHSH, CDR2 LQKENI. The CDR3 covers 15 residues. CDR3 region: CASSPPGLAVYEQYF. In DNA form, the CDR3 reads TGTGCCAGCTCCCCACCGGGACTAGCGGTTTACGAGCAGTACTTC.

This clonotype was counted ten times or more. V and J are TRBV4-1 and TRBJ2-1, with a possible D match to TRBD2 (5 bases). The CDR3 spans 16 residues. V was cut by 0 bases and J by 2 bases, with 11 bases left in between. The germline gives CDR1 MGHRA, CDR2 YSYEKL. The CDR3 nucleotides read TGCGCCAGCAGCCAAGATCGGACTGCCGCCTACAATGAGCAGTTCTTC. This codes for CASSQDRTAAYNEQFF.

This clonotype was seen only a few times. V is TRBV5-1 and J is TRBJ1-2; 9 positions match TRBD1. The ends lost 4 bases at V and 0 bases at J; junction bases unmatched: 7. The CDR3 loop spans 16 amino acids. Germline CDR1 SGHRS, CDR2 YFSETQ. The CDR3 is CASSPGTGRPNYGYTF. CDR3 DNA sequence: TGCGCCAGCAGCCCAGGGACAGGGCGTCCTAACTATGGCTACACCTTC.

This clonotype was seen more than once but under ten times. CDR3 in DNA: TGCGCCAGCAGCCAAGATTGGGACACCTCTCGTAATGAGCAGTTCTTC. Its translation is CASSQDWDTSRNEQFF. The chain couples TRBV4-1 to TRBJ2-1; perhaps TRBD1 as D (6 bases). This CDR3 is built from 16 residues. The germline gives CDR1 MGHRA, CDR2 YSYEKL. V was trimmed by 0 bases and J by 7 bases, leaving 16 bases between them.

V usage is TRBV3-1 and J usage is TRBJ2-1; D gene uncertain. The CDR3 covers 14 residues. Germline CDR1 is LGHDT and CDR2 is YNNKEL (reference sequence). V dropped 0 bases and J dropped 7 bases, with 10 bases sitting between them. The chain's CDR3 is CASSQDIVANEQFF. In nucleotides, the CDR3 is TGTGCCAGCAGCCAAGATATTGTAGCAAATGAGCAGTTCTTC.

In its sample, this clonotype was seen a few times. The rearrangement links TRBV5-1 to TRBJ2-1; 12 positions agree with TRBD2. The CDR3 contains 16 residues. J gave up 10 bases and V 2 bases, and 10 bases lay outside the gene matches. Germline V gene data show CDR1 as SGHRS and CDR2 as YFSETQ. The CDR3, as DNA: TGCGCCAGCAGCTTTACCCTAGCGGGAGGGCCTAGGGAGCAGTTCTTC. The encoded protein is CASSFTLAGGPREQFF.

This clonotype was counted a few times. This chain links TRBV12-3 or TRBV12-4 with TRBJ2-2; 10 bases agree with TRBD2. The length of the CDR3 is 19 residues. The V segment lost 1 base and the J segment 0 bases; nucleotides outside the gene matches: 8. The CDR3 coding sequence is TGTGCCAGCAGTTTAGTGGGACTAGCGTGGATCGCGAACACCGGGGAGCTGTTTTTT. It translates to CASSLVGLAWIANTGELFF.

The rearrangement joins TRBV4-1 to TRBJ2-7; no reliable D call. The germline V gene has CDR1 MGHRA and CDR2 YSYEKL. This CDR3 is built from 14 residues. The V end lost 1 base, the J end lost 3 bases, and 10 bases lay between the germline ends. DNA of the CDR3: TGCGCCAGCAGCCAAGGTGACATCAACTACGAGCAGTACTTC. This gives the protein CASSQGDINYEQYF.

The chain couples TRBV12-3 or TRBV12-4 to TRBJ2-1, with 12 nucleotides matching TRBD1. Trimming took 2 bases from V and 4 from J; bases not matched to a gene: 12. The CDR3 contains 19 residues. The CDR3 region is CASSLSWDRGLTGYNEQFF. The CDR3 coding sequence is TGTGCCAGCAGTTTATCTTGGGACAGGGGGCTAACTGGTTACAATGAGCAGTTCTTC.

A few counts support this clonotype. The chain carries TRBV18 and TRBJ2-7; 12 positions match TRBD1. This CDR3 comprises 15 residues. CDR1 is KGHSH, CDR2 LQKENI, per germline. Trimming took 4 bases from V and 6 from J; bases not matched to a gene: 7. The CDR3 DNA is TGTGCCAGCTCACAACCGGGACAGGGGGCCGTCGAGCAGTACTTC. It specifies CASSQPGQGAVEQYF.

This clonotype was detected a few times. In DNA form, the CDR3 reads TGCGCCAGCAGCCATACTAGAAATTACAATGAGCAGTTCTTC. It codes for CASSHTRNYNEQFF. The chain has TRBV5-1 and TRBJ2-1; a possible D gene is TRBD2 (5 bases). There are 14 residues in the CDR3. Germline V gene sequence: CDR1 SGHRS, CDR2 YFSETQ. Between the trimmed V and J ends, which lost 4 bases and 4 bases, there was a span of 12 bases.

This clonotype was seen just once. This chain joins TRBV6-1 and TRBJ2-1, with 9 bases fitting TRBD2. The V and J ends lost 8 bases and 8 bases, in that order; junction bases with no gene match: 7. This CDR3 is 13 amino acids long. Germline V gene lookup returns CDR1 MNHNS and CDR2 SASEGT. CDR3 in amino acids: CASGTSLLDEQFF. The CDR3 DNA sequence: TGTGCCAGCGGGACTAGCCTTCTCGATGAGCAGTTCTTC.

This clonotype showed up just a few times. The CDR3 reads CASTDGLAGEADTQYF. CDR3 in DNA: TGCGCCAGCACCGACGGACTAGCGGGAGAAGCAGATACGCAGTATTTT. The rearrangement joins TRBV4-1 to TRBJ2-3; TRBD2 aligns across 13 bases. The CDR3 contains 16 residues. J lost 4 bases, V lost 7 bases, and 8 bases had no gene match. Germline V gene data show CDR1 as MGHRA and CDR2 as YSYEKL.

The V gene is TRBV4-1, the J gene TRBJ2-5, with D perhaps being TRBD1 or TRBD2 (6 bases each). Trimming removed 0 bases at V and 2 bases at J, with 13 bases between. Per germline, CDR1 MGHRA and CDR2 YSYEKL. The CDR3 is made up of 16 amino acids. Here the CDR3 DNA reads TGCGCCAGCAGCCAAGATATACAGGGACTTCAAGAGACCCAGTACTTC. Translating gives CASSQDIQGLQETQYF.

This clonotype was detected only a few times. The V call is TRBV12-3 or TRBV12-4, the J call TRBJ2-3; TRBD1 aligns across 7 bases. The CDR3 extends over 14 amino acids. The junction had 6 bases not matched to a gene; V was cut back by 5 bases and J by 4 bases. The CDR3 sequence is CASSAPTGPDTQYF. CDR3 DNA sequence: TGTGCCAGCAGTGCGCCGACAGGGCCAGATACGCAGTATTTT.

This clonotype has only a few counts. The rearrangement joins TRBV7-8 to TRBJ2-1; a possible D gene is TRBD2 (5 bases). Germline CDR1 and CDR2: SGHVS and FQNEAQ. This CDR3 has 16 residues. The V gene lost 1 base and the J gene lost 4 bases, with 14 bases spanning the gap. CDR3 region: CASSLEGLALYNEQFF. Here the CDR3 DNA reads TGTGCCAGCAGCTTAGAAGGGCTAGCCCTATACAATGAGCAGTTCTTC. The variable domain in full, completed from reference TRBV7-8 and TRBJ2-1, reads GAGVSQSPRYKVAKRGQDVALRCDPISGHVSLFWYQQALGQGPEFLTYFQNEAQLDKSGLPSDRFFAERPEGSVSTLKIQRTQQEDSAVYLCASSLEGLALYNEQFFGPGTRLTVL.

The V call is TRBV4-1, the J call TRBJ2-2, with no clear D. The CDR3 spans 13 residues. V dropped 5 bases and J dropped 3 bases, with 7 bases sitting between them. Germline V gene sequence: CDR1 MGHRA, CDR2 YSYEKL. The CDR3 region is CASSVLDTGELFF. The CDR3 coding sequence is TGCGCCAGCAGCGTTCTAGACACCGGGGAGCTGTTTTTT.

This clonotype was counted at least ten times. The J gene is TRBJ2-1, the V gene TRBV29-1, with D unresolved. The CDR3 has 14 amino acids. Trimming cost V 4 bases and J 9 bases, with 19 bases left between them. Germline CDR1 is SQVTM and CDR2 is ANQGSEA. The CDR3 nucleotides are TGCAGCGTTGCGGGTGACTTACAAGGAAGTGAGCAGTTCTTC. Residues: CSVAGDLQGSEQFF.

This chain uses TRBV6-4 with TRBJ2-7; a possible D gene is TRBD1 (5 bases). The CDR3 is 16 residues long. V shed 3 bases and J shed 3 bases, with 18 bases lying between them. Germline assignment: CDR1 MRHNA and CDR2 SNTAGT. The CDR3 coding sequence is TGTGCCAGCAGTGAAGGTAGGGGCAGAGGACGCTACGAGCAGTACTTC. This encodes CASSEGRGRGRYEQYF.

By sample share, this clonotype is large (0.1 to 1%). V is TRBV11-3 and J is TRBJ2-7, with no clear D. CDR1 SGHNT and CDR2 YENEEA come from the germline V gene. With 0 bases removed from V and 6 bases from J, the gap between germline ends came to 6 bases. The CDR3 covers 12 residues. The CDR3 DNA sequence: TGTGCCAGCAGCTTAGATTATGCCGAGCAGTACTTC. This codes for CASSLDYAEQYF.

This clonotype was seen many times. The genes are TRBV25-1 and TRBJ2-1, with D possibly TRBD1 on 5 matching bases. Germline values: CDR1 MGHDK, CDR2 SYGVNS. The germline V and J ends were trimmed by 3 bases and 3 bases, with 15 bases remaining between them. This CDR3 comprises 16 residues. The CDR3 here is CASSDNGHLFYNEQFF. The CDR3 DNA is TGTGCCAGCAGTGATAACGGACACCTATTCTACAATGAGCAGTTCTTC.

About this clonotype: A much more abundant neighbour one base away suggests this may be a read error. The V gene is TRBV20-1, the J gene TRBJ2-1; the D gene could be TRBD1 or TRBD2 (6 bases each). The DNA end lines up better with TRBJ2-7; the J call may be wrong. This CDR3 spans 15 amino acids. Germline V lookup: CDR1 DFQATT, CDR2 SNEGSKA (reference sequence). The CDR3 loop is CSASIADSSYNEQYF. The CDR3 DNA sequence: TGCAGTGCTAGCATAGCGGACAGCTCCTACAATGAGCAGTACTTC.

V gene TRBV12-3 or TRBV12-4 combines with J gene TRBJ2-7, with unresolved D. This CDR3 has 14 residues. V lost 3 bases and J 2 bases, leaving 11 bases between the germline ends. CDR3 sequence reads: CASSFGLETYEQYF. The CDR3, as DNA: TGTGCCAGCAGTTTTGGTCTTGAAACCTACGAGCAGTACTTC.